This T cell receptor beta chain stems from a study of radiotherapy plus CTLA-4 blockade in lung cancer. Study-level background: Disease control reached about 28%, with objective responses in 15% to 20%. Study outcomes and limitations: Researchers report tumor-derived TCR clones expanding in blood after radiotherapy plus ipilimumab. Early shifts in blood T cell clones, with interferon-beta, reportedly predicted response best.

The method was immunoSEQ multiplex PCR; TCRdb's version includes in-frame clones alone and lacks a portion of them. The sample lists around 90,000 clones; about 80% were seen once. Patients in the study, people with chemo-refractory metastatic non-small-cell lung cancer, received focal radiation plus ipilimumab CTLA-4 blockade. This clone was seen a few times. No antigen is known for it. Germline trimming cut 1 base from V and 10 bases from J; bases unmatched to any gene: 8. This CDR3 has 15 amino acids. Germline-derived CDR1 and CDR2 are SGHVS and FQNEAQ. This material consisted of peripheral blood, taken from a patient treated with radiotherapy plus ipilimumab. This TCR was sampled from a human donor with non-small cell lung cancer that progressed on radiotherapy plus ipilimumab. The chain combines TRBV7-8 with TRBJ1-4, with 8 positions matching TRBD1. CDR3 nucleotides: TGTGCCAGCAGCTTAGGGACAGGGCCGGTAGGAAAACTGTTTTTT. It codes for CASSLGTGPVGKLFF.